This TCR beta chain was sequenced for a study of CD8+CD57+ T cells in acquired aplastic anemia. Study overall: Sorted CD4+ plus CD8+ cells gave DNA averaging around 3.2 ug.

The template for TCR beta VDJ and CDR3 sequence profiling was genomic DNA. One entry per CDR3 protein, called by TCRdb with MiXCR from the reads. The table shows about 160,000 distinct CDR3 sequences, with 47% occurring only once. The sample holds many counts of this clonotype. Its antigen is not identified. Patients chosen for sequencing had CD8+CD57+ cells that had expanded, as shown by flow cytometry. No therapy had been given to the patients at the time of blood sampling. Study-wide points: Both patients and controls carried the same twenty-nine CD8+ CDR3 sequences. CD8+ Simpson's diversity in patients was not significantly different from that in controls.

Trimming took 0 bases from V and 5 from J; bases not matched to a gene: 8. The CDR3 is 18 residues long. The germline V gene has CDR1 MGHRA and CDR2 YSYEKL. The sequence was collected from a human donor with aplastic anemia. The gene calls are TRBV4-1 and TRBJ2-2; TRBD2 matches at 11 bases. What was sequenced was sorted CD4+, CD8+, or CD8+CD57+ T cells (not recorded which) from PBMCs. The CDR3, as DNA: TGCGCCAGCAGCCAAGAGTTAGCGGGAGGGCCAAGGACCGGGGAGCTGTTTTTT. Its translation: CASSQELAGGPRTGELFF.